Following are 16 T cell receptor beta chains from one sample sequenced in a study of radiation and T cells in renal cell carcinoma. Assay: immunoSEQ multiplex PCR; the TCRdb copy retains only in-frame clones and omits some. Found here are roughly 100,000 clones, more than 65% of them singletons; the top ten hold approximately 6.9%. Described time point: blood 4 weeks post-SBRT, at nephrectomy. Indicated treatment: 15 Gy SBRT to primary tumor, nephrectomy 4 weeks later. The sample in question was blood, obtained from a patient whose treatment included radiotherapy and nephrectomy. The receptors here all came from a man aged 55 to 69 with renal cell carcinoma.

The J gene is TRBJ1-1, the V gene TRBV7-9; D gene ambiguous. The CDR3 runs to 14 residues. V lost 5 bases and J lost 2, with 12 bases in between. CDR1 is SEHNR and CDR2 is FQNEAQ in the germline V gene (reference sequence). This CDR3 is CASSTAGQNTEAFF. The CDR3 DNA is TGTGCCAGCAGCACAGCTGGCCAAAACACTGAAGCTTTCTTT.

The chain is built from TRBV15 and TRBJ1-2, with D maybe TRBD1 (6 bases). The V gene's germline CDR1 is LNHNV and CDR2 YYDKDF (reference sequence). This CDR3 has 14 amino acids. The V end was cut by 1 base, the J end by 5 bases, with 11 bases between. CDR3 region: CATSRGSQGYGYTF. CDR3 DNA: TGTGCCACCAGCAGAGGTTCACAGGGTTATGGCTACACCTTC.

The J gene is TRBJ2-5, the V gene TRBV7-9; a weak D match, TRBD2 (6 bases). The germline gives CDR1 SEHNR, CDR2 FQNEAQ (reference sequence). This CDR3 comprises 16 residues. V lost 1 base to trimming and J lost 6 bases, with 18 bases between them. The CDR3 spells CASSLEPASDSKTQYF. CDR3 bases: TGTGCCAGCAGCTTAGAACCGGCTAGCGATTCCAAGACCCAGTACTTC.

The chain uses TRBV5-1 and TRBJ2-3; 11 bases line up with TRBD2. From germline, CDR1 is SGHRS and CDR2 YFSETQ. Trimming at V came to 2 bases and at J to 3 bases, leaving 11 bases not matched to a gene. The CDR3 totals 18 residues. CDR3: CASSLRIAGGSGTDTQYF. The CDR3 DNA reads TGCGCCAGCAGCTTACGTATAGCGGGAGGGTCCGGGACAGATACGCAGTATTTT.

V is TRBV5-4 and J is TRBJ2-1; 7 bases match TRBD2. Trimming cost V 4 bases and J 6 bases; bases outside gene matches: 1. The CDR3 extends over 12 amino acids. Germline CDR1 SGHNT, CDR2 YYREEE (reference sequence). CDR3 sequence: CASSPGGNEQFF. Here the CDR3 DNA reads TGTGCCAGCAGCCCGGGGGGCAATGAGCAGTTCTTC.

The chain uses TRBV4-2 and TRBJ1-1; 7 nucleotides align to TRBD1. Trimming took 1 base from V and 4 from J; bases not matched to a gene: 6. CDR1 LGHNA and CDR2 YNFKEQ come from the germline V gene. The CDR3 sequence is 15 residues long. CDR3 residues: CASSQGDSASTEAFF. CDR3 nucleotides: TGTGCCAGCAGCCAAGGGGACAGTGCGAGCACTGAAGCTTTCTTT.

The J gene is TRBJ2-2, the V gene TRBV5-5; maybe TRBD2 (7 bases). This CDR3 comprises 14 residues. Per germline, CDR1 SGHKS and CDR2 YYEKEE (reference sequence). V lost 4 bases and J 6 bases, leaving 13 bases between the germline ends. CDR3 loop: CASSRGADAGELFF. Here the CDR3 DNA reads TGTGCCAGCAGCCGGGGGGCCGACGCCGGGGAGCTGTTTTTT.

This chain connects TRBV19 to TRBJ1-5; 7 bases are a match to TRBD1. This CDR3 contains 17 residues. Germline assignment: CDR1 LNHDA and CDR2 SQIVND (reference sequence). After removal of 3 bases from V and 7 bases from J, the junction contained 15 bases not matched to a gene. The CDR3 reads CASSILASLRGHQPQHF. CDR3 coding DNA: TGTGCCAGTAGTATTCTTGCGAGCCTTAGGGGGCACCAGCCCCAGCATTTT.

The V and J genes are TRBV6-5 and TRBJ1-1, with D unresolved. Germline V gene sequence: CDR1 MNHEY, CDR2 SVGAGI. Trimming left V 4 bases short and J 0 bases short, with 12 bases between. The CDR3 has 15 amino acids. CDR3 amino acids: CASSWQLGMNTEAFF. The CDR3 DNA sequence: TGTGCCAGCAGTTGGCAACTAGGCATGAACACTGAAGCTTTCTTT.

This chain connects TRBV9 to TRBJ1-2; 7 bases are a match to TRBD1. The CDR3 spans 13 residues. The J segment lost 4 bases and the V segment lost 0 bases, leaving 0 bases of the junction unmatched. Germline CDR1 reads SGDLS; CDR2 reads YYNGEE. The CDR3 protein is CASSVGQGYGYTF. CDR3 DNA: TGTGCCAGCAGCGTAGGACAGGGCTATGGCTACACCTTC.

The chain uses TRBV7-3 and TRBJ2-2; no reliable D call. Trimming pared 5 bases from V and 0 bases from J, leaving 10 bases between. Germline CDR1 SGHTA, CDR2 FQGTGA. The CDR3 spans 15 residues. This chain's CDR3 is CASSINAANTGELFF. The CDR3 DNA reads TGTGCCAGCAGCATCAACGCCGCGAACACCGGGGAGCTGTTTTTT.

The rearrangement uses TRBV5-3 and TRBJ2-3; TRBD2 aligns across 11 bases. TRBV5-3 is an ORF, and what it does is uncertain. The trim removed 4 bases at V and 5 bases at J, leaving 12 bases unmatched. There are 17 residues in the CDR3. In DNA form, the CDR3 reads TGTGCCAGAAGCCCTTCCGGGACTAGCGGAGGGGTAGATACGCAGTATTTT. This codes for CARSPSGTSGGVDTQYF.

The chain combines TRBV5-4 with TRBJ2-7, with TRBD2 matching over 11 bases. This CDR3 region has 15 residues. The germline V gene has CDR1 SGHNT and CDR2 YYREEE (reference sequence). V gave up 1 base and J gave up 5 bases; unmatched junction bases: 5. The CDR3 DNA reads as TGTGCCAGCAGCTTGAAACTAGCGGGAGCCCACGAGCAGTACTTC. Translation gives CASSLKLAGAHEQYF.

This chain joins TRBV15 and TRBJ2-3; the match to TRBD1 covers 11 bases. V shed 3 bases and J 4 bases; nucleotides not matched to a gene: 3. The germline V gene encodes CDR1 LNHNV and CDR2 YYDKDF (reference sequence). The CDR3 is 15 amino acids. The CDR3, as DNA: TGTGCCACCAGCAGGGACAGGGGGCCGGCAGATACGCAGTATTTT. Its translation is CATSRDRGPADTQYF.

This clone was seen only once. V gene TRBV28 combines with J gene TRBJ2-5; D not certain. This CDR3 spans 11 amino acids. Germline assignment: CDR1 MDHEN and CDR2 SYDVKM. Trimming took off 5 bases at V and 3 bases at J, with 4 bases between the two ends. The CDR3 here is CASSRKETQYF. The CDR3 DNA reads TGTGCCAGCAGTCGGAAAGAGACCCAGTACTTC.

J is TRBJ2-5 and V is TRBV27; 12 bases are a match to TRBD1. The CDR3 spans 17 residues. V lost 2 bases, J lost 5 bases, and 9 bases stayed unmatched. Per the germline V gene, CDR1 is MNHEY and CDR2 is SMNVEV (reference sequence). The DNA for the CDR3 is TGTGCCAGCAGTTTAACGGTTGGGGACAGGGGGCACGAGACCCAGTACTTC. Translation: CASSLTVGDRGHETQYF.